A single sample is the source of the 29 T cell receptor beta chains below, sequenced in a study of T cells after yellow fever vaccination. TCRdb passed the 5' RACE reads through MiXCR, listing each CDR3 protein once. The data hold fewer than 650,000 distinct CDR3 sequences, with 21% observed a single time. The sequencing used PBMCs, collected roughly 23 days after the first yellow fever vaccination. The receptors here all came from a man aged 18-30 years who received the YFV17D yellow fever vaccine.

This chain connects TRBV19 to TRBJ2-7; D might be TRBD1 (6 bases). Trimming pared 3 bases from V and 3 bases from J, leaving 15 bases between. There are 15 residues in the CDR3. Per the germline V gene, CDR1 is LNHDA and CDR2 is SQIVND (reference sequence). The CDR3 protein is CASSITGIFGYEQYF. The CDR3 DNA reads TGTGCCAGTAGTATTACAGGGATTTTCGGCTACGAGCAGTACTTC.

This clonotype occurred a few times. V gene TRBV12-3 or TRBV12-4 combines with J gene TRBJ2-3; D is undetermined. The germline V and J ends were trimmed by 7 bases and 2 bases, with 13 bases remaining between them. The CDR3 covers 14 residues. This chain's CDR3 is CASITASNTDTQYF. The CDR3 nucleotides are TGTGCCAGCATAACGGCATCAAACACAGATACGCAGTATTTT.

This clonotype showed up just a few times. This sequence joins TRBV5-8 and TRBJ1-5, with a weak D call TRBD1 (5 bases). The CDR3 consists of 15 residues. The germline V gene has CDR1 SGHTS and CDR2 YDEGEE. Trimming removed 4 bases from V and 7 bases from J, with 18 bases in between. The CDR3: CASSHVTGLEQPQHF. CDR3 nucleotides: TGTGCCAGCAGCCACGTTACAGGATTAGAGCAGCCCCAGCATTTT.

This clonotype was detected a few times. The DNA of the CDR3 is TGTGCCAGCAGCCGGGTGACAGGACTAAATTCACCCCTCCACTTT. This sequence encodes CASSRVTGLNSPLHF. This sequence joins TRBV7-2 and TRBJ1-6; weak D call: TRBD1 (6 bases). The V and J ends lost 5 bases and 7 bases respectively, with 15 bases between them. The CDR3 spans 15 residues. Germline lookup yields CDR1 SGHTA and CDR2 FQGNSA.

CDR3 DNA: TGCGCCAGCAGCTCCGGTAGCGGGGGGGAATACAATGAGCAGTTCTTC. Translation: CASSSGSGGEYNEQFF. The genes are TRBV5-1 and TRBJ2-1, with TRBD2 matching over 11 bases. CDR3 length: 16 residues. With V trimmed by 3 bases and J by 4 bases, 6 bases remained unmatched. CDR1 and CDR2 from the germline V gene are SGHRS and YFSETQ. Together with reference TRBV5-1 and TRBJ2-1, the CDR3 gives the full variable domain: KAGVTQTPRYLIKTRGQQVTLSCSPISGHRSVSWYQQTPGQGLQFLFEYFSETQRNKGNFPGRFSGRQFSNSRSEMNVSTLELGDSALYLCASSSGSGGEYNEQFFGPGTRLTVL.

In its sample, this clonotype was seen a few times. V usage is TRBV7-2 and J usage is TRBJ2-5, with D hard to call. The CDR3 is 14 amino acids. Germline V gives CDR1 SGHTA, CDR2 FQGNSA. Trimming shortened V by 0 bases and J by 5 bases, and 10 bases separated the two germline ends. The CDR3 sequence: CASSLALGIETQYF. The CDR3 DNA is TGTGCCAGCAGCTTAGCTTTGGGGATTGAGACCCAGTACTTC.

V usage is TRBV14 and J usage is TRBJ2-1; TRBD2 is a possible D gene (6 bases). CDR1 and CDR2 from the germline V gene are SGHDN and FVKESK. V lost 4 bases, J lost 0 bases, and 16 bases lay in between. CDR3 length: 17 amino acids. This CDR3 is CASSPGGGWGSYNEQFF. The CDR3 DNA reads TGTGCCAGCAGCCCCGGTGGGGGGTGGGGCTCCTACAATGAGCAGTTCTTC.

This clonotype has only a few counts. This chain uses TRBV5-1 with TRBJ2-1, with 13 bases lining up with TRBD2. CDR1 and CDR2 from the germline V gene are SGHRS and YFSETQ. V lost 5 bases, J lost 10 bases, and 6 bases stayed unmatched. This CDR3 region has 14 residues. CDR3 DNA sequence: TGCGCCAGCAGTTTCGGACTAGCGGGGGACGAGCAGTTCTTC. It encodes CASSFGLAGDEQFF.

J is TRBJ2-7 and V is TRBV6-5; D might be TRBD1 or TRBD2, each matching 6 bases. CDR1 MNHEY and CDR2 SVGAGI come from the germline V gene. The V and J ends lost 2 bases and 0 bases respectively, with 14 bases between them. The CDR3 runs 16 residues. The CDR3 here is CASSYSAQGGSYEQYF. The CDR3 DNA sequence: TGTGCCAGCAGTTACAGTGCACAGGGAGGCTCCTACGAGCAGTACTTC.

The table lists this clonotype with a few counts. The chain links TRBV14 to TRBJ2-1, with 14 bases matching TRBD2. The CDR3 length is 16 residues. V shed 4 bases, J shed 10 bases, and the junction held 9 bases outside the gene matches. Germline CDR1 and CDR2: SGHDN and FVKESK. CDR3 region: CASSRGTSGGLGEQFF. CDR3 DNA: TGTGCCAGCAGCCGAGGGACTAGCGGGGGCTTAGGGGAGCAGTTCTTC.

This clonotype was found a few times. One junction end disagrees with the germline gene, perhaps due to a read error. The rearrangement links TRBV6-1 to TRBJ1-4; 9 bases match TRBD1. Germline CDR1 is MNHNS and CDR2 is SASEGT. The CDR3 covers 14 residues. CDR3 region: CADRSQGAYEKQFF. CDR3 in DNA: TGTGCCGACCGATCACAGGGGGCCTATGAAAAACAGTTTTTT.

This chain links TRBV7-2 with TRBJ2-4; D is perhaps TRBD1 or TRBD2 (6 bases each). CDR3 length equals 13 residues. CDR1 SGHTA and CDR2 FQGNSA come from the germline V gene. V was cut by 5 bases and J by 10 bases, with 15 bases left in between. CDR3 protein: CASSRGGTRIQYF. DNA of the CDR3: TGTGCCAGCAGCCGTGGGGGGACACGTATTCAGTACTTC.

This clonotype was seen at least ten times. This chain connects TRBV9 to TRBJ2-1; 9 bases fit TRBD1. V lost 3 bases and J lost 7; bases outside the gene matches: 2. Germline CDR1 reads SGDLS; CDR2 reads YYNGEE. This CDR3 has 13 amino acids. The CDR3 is CASSEGTGNEQFF. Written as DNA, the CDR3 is TGTGCCAGCAGCGAGGGGACAGGGAATGAGCAGTTCTTC.

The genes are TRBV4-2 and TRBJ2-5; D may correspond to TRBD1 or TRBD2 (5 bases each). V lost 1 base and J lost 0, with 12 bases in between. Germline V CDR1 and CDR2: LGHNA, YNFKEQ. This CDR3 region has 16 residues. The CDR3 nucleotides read TGTGCCAGCAGCCAAGGGTTTGGGGGACACCAAGAGACCCAGTACTTC. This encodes CASSQGFGGHQETQYF.

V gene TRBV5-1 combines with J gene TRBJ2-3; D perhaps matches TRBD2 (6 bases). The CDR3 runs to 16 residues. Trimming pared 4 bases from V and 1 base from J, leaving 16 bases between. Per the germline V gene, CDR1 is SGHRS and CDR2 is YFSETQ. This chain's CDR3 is CASSRTPPGGTDTQYF. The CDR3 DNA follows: TGCGCCAGCAGCAGGACCCCTCCGGGGGGCACAGATACGCAGTATTTT.

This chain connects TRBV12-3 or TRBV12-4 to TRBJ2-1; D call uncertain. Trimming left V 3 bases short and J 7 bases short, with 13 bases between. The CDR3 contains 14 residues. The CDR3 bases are TGTGCCAGCAGTTTCGCCAAACTTGTGAATGAGCAGTTCTTC. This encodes CASSFAKLVNEQFF.

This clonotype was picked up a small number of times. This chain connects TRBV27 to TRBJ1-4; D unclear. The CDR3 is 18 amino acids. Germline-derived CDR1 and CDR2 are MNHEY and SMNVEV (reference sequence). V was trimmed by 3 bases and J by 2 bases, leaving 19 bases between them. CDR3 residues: CASSFRPAPLGTNEKLFF. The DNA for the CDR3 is TGTGCCAGCAGTTTCAGGCCGGCTCCGTTGGGCACTAATGAAAAACTGTTTTTT.

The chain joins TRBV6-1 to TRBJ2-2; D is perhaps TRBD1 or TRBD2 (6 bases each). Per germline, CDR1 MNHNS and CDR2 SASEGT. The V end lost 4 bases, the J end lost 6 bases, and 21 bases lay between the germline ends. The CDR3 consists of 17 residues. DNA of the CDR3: TGTGCCAGCAGTGGGGGTCGGCCGGGGGCAAAAGCCGGGGAGCTGTTTTTT. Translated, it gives CASSGGRPGAKAGELFF.

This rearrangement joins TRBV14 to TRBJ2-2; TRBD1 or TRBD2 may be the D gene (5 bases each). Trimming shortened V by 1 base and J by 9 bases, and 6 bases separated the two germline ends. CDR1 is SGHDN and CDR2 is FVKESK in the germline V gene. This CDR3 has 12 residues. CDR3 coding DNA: TGTGCCAGCAGCCAAGGGGGACGGGAGCTGTTTTTT. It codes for CASSQGGRELFF. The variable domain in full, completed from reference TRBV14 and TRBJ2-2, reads EAGVTQFPSHSVIEKGQTVTLRCDPISGHDNLYWYRRVMGKEIKFLLHFVKESKQDESGMPNNRFLAERTGGTYSTLKVQPAELEDSGVYFCASSQGGRELFFGEGSRLTVL.

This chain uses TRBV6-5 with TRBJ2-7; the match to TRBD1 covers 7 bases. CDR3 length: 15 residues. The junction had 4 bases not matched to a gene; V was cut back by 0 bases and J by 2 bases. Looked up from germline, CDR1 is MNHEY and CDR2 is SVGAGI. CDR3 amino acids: CASSYSGGQAYEQYF. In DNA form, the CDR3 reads TGTGCCAGCAGTTACTCCGGTGGACAGGCCTACGAGCAGTACTTC.

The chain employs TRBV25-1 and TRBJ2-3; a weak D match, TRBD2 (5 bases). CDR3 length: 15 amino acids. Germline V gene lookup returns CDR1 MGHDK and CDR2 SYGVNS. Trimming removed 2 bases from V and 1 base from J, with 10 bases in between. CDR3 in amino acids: CASSELMEGTDTQYF. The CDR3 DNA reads TGTGCCAGCAGTGAACTGATGGAGGGCACAGATACGCAGTATTTT. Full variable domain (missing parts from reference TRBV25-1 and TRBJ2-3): EADIYQTPRYLVIGTGKKITLECSQTMGHDKMYWYQQDPGMELHLIHYSYGVNSTEKGDLSSESTVSRIRTEHFPLTLESARPSHTSQYLCASSELMEGTDTQYFGPGTRLTVL.

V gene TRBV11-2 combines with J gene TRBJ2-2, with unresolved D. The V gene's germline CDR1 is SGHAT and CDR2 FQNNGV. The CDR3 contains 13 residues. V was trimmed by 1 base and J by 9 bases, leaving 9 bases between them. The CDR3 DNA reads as TGTGCCAGCAGCTTAGTCGGCAGGAGGGAGCTGTTTTTT. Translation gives CASSLVGRRELFF.

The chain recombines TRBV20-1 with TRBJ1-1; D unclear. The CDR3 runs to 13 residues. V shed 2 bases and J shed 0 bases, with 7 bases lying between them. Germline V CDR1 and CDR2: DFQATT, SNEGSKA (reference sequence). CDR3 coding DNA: TGCAGTGCTAGACGCGGACTGAACACTGAAGCTTTCTTT. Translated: CSARRGLNTEAFF.

In DNA form, the CDR3 reads TGTGCCAGCAGCCTGTCCGCTCGCCCAACAGGGGGCGAGCAGTACTTC. This translates into CASSLSARPTGGEQYF. The chain joins TRBV7-2 to TRBJ2-7; TRBD1 matches at 8 bases. The CDR3 is 16 amino acids. With 5 bases clipped from V and 6 bases from J, the junction kept 15 bases outside the gene matches. The germline CDR1 and CDR2 sequences are SGHTA and FQGNSA.

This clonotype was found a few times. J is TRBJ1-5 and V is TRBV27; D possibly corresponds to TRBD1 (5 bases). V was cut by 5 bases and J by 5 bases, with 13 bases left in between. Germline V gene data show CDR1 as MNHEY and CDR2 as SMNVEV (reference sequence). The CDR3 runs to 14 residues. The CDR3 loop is CASSTRVPDQPQHF. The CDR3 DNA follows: TGTGCCAGCAGTACCAGGGTTCCCGATCAGCCCCAGCATTTT.

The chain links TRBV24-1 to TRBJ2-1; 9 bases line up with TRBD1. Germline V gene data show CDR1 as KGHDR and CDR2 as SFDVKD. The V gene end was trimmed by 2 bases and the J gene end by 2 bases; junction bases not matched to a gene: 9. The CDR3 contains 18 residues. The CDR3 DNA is TGTGCCACCAGTGATTCGGGCACACAGGGGGCCCCCTACAATGAGCAGTTCTTC. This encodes CATSDSGTQGAPYNEQFF.

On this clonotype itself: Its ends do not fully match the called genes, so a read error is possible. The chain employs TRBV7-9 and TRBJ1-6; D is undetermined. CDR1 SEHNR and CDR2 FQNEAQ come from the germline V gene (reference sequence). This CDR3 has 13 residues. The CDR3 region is CASSLQIDSTLHF. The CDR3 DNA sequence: TGTGCCAGCAGCTTACAGATTGATTCAACCCTCCACTTT.

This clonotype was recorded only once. DNA for the CDR3: TGCGCCAGCAGCTTGGGTCGACTATTCAGGTGGGATGAGCAGTTCTTC. Protein sequence: CASSLGRLFRWDEQFF. The rearrangement uses TRBV5-1 and TRBJ2-1, with D possibly matching TRBD2 (5 bases). V lost 0 bases to trimming and J lost 8 bases, with 18 bases between them. The CDR3 loop spans 16 amino acids. Germline V CDR1 and CDR2: SGHRS, YFSETQ.

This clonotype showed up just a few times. The CDR3 reads CASRPGEGLGPLHF. CDR3 nucleotides: TGTGCCAGCAGACCAGGGGAAGGGTTGGGACCCCTCCACTTT. V and J are TRBV4-2 and TRBJ1-6, with D tentatively TRBD1 (6 bases). The germline CDR1 and CDR2 sequences are LGHNA and YNFKEQ. V was trimmed by 6 bases and J by 12 bases, leaving 18 bases between them. The CDR3 loop spans 14 amino acids.